The 30 T cell receptor beta chains in this list originate from one sample, sequenced in a study. One entry per CDR3 protein results from TCRdb running MiXCR on the RT-PCR reads. The sample has more than 600,000 distinct CDR3 sequences, 13% to 15% seen once. Input material: memory CD4+ T cells from blood. These receptors came from a female donor in good health, serving as a healthy control.

The J gene is TRBJ2-3, the V gene TRBV24-1, with 7 bases matching TRBD1. Germline CDR1 is KGHDR and CDR2 is SFDVKD. CDR3 size: 15 residues. The V and J ends lost 9 bases and 0 bases, in that order; junction bases with no gene match: 8. CDR3 sequence (DNA): TGTGCCACCGCCAAGGGGGACAGCAGCACAGATACGCAGTATTTT. It encodes CATAKGDSSTDTQYF.

This clonotype was seen only a few times. V usage is TRBV5-1 and J usage is TRBJ1-4, with unresolved D. This CDR3 is 16 amino acids long. The germline gives CDR1 SGHRS, CDR2 YFSETQ. V lost 0 bases and J 5 bases, leaving 14 bases between the germline ends. This CDR3 is CASSLEVRAENEKLFF. The CDR3 DNA reads as TGCGCCAGCAGCTTGGAGGTCCGGGCCGAAAATGAAAAACTGTTTTTT.

This clonotype was recorded only once. V usage is TRBV6-2 or TRBV6-3 and J usage is TRBJ1-5; no firm D call. Per the germline V gene, CDR1 is MNHEY and CDR2 is SVGEGT. Trimming removed 5 bases from V and 4 bases from J, with 21 bases in between. The CDR3 sequence is 17 residues long. Here the CDR3 reads CASSRQGGGNRNQPQHF. Here the CDR3 DNA reads TGTGCCAGCAGTCGACAAGGAGGAGGGAATAGAAATCAGCCCCAGCATTTT.

V usage is TRBV6-2 or TRBV6-3 and J usage is TRBJ2-7; unclear D gene. Trimming pared 7 bases from V and 1 base from J, leaving 14 bases between. The germline V gene has CDR1 MNHEY and CDR2 SVGEGT. The CDR3 is 14 residues long. In DNA, the CDR3 is TGTGCCAGCACTTCCGTCGTAAGGTCCTACGAGCAGTACTTC. Translated: CASTSVVRSYEQYF.

This clonotype was counted only a few times. The chain carries TRBV11-2 and TRBJ1-4; tentatively, D is TRBD1 (6 bases). V dropped 3 bases and J dropped 0 bases, with 14 bases sitting between them. The germline gives CDR1 SGHAT, CDR2 FQNNGV. The CDR3 totals 17 residues. CDR3 DNA: TGTGCCAGCAGCTTCGACAGGAAGCCTGCAACTAATGAAAAACTGTTTTTT. It yields the protein CASSFDRKPATNEKLFF.

V is TRBV20-1 and J is TRBJ1-5; D perhaps matches TRBD1 (6 bases). The CDR3 has 13 amino acids. With 4 bases removed from V and 3 bases from J, the gap between germline ends came to 10 bases. Germline CDR1 reads DFQATT; CDR2 reads SNEGSKA (reference sequence). CDR3 residues: CSATGVLNQPQHF. For the CDR3, the DNA is TGCAGTGCTACAGGGGTACTCAATCAGCCCCAGCATTTT.

This clonotype was seen at least ten times. The chain employs TRBV27 and TRBJ1-2, with 9 bases that match TRBD1. CDR3 size: 15 residues. V dropped 5 bases and J dropped 2; count of bases not matched to a gene: 6. Germline V lookup: CDR1 MNHEY, CDR2 SMNVEV (reference sequence). CDR3 bases: TGTGCCAGCAGTGTAGGACAGGGGTGGAACTATGGCTACACCTTC. This sequence encodes CASSVGQGWNYGYTF.

V and J are TRBV10-3 and TRBJ2-2, with D perhaps TRBD1 or TRBD2 (5 bases each). CDR1 is ENHRY and CDR2 is SYGVKD in the germline V gene. V was pared by 2 bases and J by 9 bases, with 16 bases between. This CDR3 contains 15 residues. The CDR3 nucleotides are TGTGCCATCAGTGAGCAGGGACCCCTTGACCGGGAGCTGTTTTTT. This encodes CAISEQGPLDRELFF.

This clonotype was recorded a few times. The V and J genes are TRBV3-1 and TRBJ2-7; D gene uncertain. V gave up 1 base and J gave up 7 bases, with 8 bases separating them. The CDR3 is 12 amino acids. Germline lookup yields CDR1 LGHDT and CDR2 YNNKEL (reference sequence). The CDR3 nucleotides are TGTGCCAGCAGCCAAGCCCTAACAGAGCAGTACTTC. Protein sequence: CASSQALTEQYF.

The table lists this clonotype with a few counts. The chain links TRBV11-2 to TRBJ2-1, with 9 bases aligning to TRBD2. The V gene's germline CDR1 is SGHAT and CDR2 FQNNGV. The V and J ends lost 2 bases and 8 bases, in that order; junction bases with no gene match: 7. This CDR3 has 15 amino acids. CDR3: CASSLKAGGNHEQFF. The DNA for the CDR3 is TGTGCCAGCAGCTTAAAAGCGGGAGGAAACCATGAGCAGTTCTTC. The whole variable domain, filled in from reference TRBV11-2 and TRBJ2-1, reads EAGVAQSPRYKIIEKRQSVAFWCNPISGHATLYWYQQILGQGPKLLIQFQNNGVVDDSQLPKDRFSAERLKGVDSTLKIQPAKLEDSAVYLCASSLKAGGNHEQFFGPGTRLTVL.

The chain has TRBV15 and TRBJ1-2, with a weak D call TRBD1 (5 bases). The ends were cut back, 5 bases at V and 1 base at J, with 11 bases in the middle. CDR3 length: 14 residues. The germline V gene encodes CDR1 LNHNV and CDR2 YYDKDF (reference sequence). The CDR3 loop reads CATSGGNYNYGYTF. The CDR3 DNA is TGTGCCACCAGCGGGGGGAACTATAACTATGGCTACACCTTC.

This clonotype was seen a few times. The chain employs TRBV4-3 and TRBJ2-3, with TRBD2 matching 8 bases. Germline CDR1 is LGHNA and CDR2 is YSLEER. The CDR3 has 17 residues. The V gene end was trimmed by 1 base and the J gene end by 2 bases; junction bases not matched to a gene: 8. The CDR3 nucleotides are TGCGCCAGCAGCCAAGCCCCACTAGCGGCGACCACAGATACGCAGTATTTT. Its protein product is CASSQAPLAATTDTQYF.

CDR3 residues: CAISVGEVNTEAFF. The DNA for the CDR3 is TGTGCCATCAGTGTAGGAGAGGTGAACACTGAAGCTTTCTTT. This chain links TRBV10-3 with TRBJ1-1; no firm D call. Germline assignment: CDR1 ENHRY and CDR2 SYGVKD. Trimming cost V 4 bases and J 0 bases, with 9 bases left between them. This CDR3 has 14 residues.

This clonotype appeared many times. The chain links TRBV5-8 to TRBJ2-3, with 9 nucleotides matching TRBD1. Germline CDR1 and CDR2: SGHTS and YDEGEE. The CDR3 runs to 15 residues. V shed 4 bases, J shed 3 bases, and the junction held 6 bases outside the gene matches. CDR3 residues: CASSPGQGMTDTQYF. The CDR3 DNA follows: TGTGCCAGCAGCCCTGGACAGGGGATGACAGATACGCAGTATTTT.

This clonotype was picked up a small number of times. The J gene is TRBJ1-2, the V gene TRBV7-9, with unresolved D. Germline assignment: CDR1 SEHNR and CDR2 FQNEAQ (reference sequence). The CDR3 covers 13 residues. Deletions cut 1 base from V and 6 bases from J, with 9 bases between. CDR3: CASSLVGLNGYTF. CDR3 nucleotides: TGTGCCAGCAGCTTAGTAGGACTAAATGGCTACACCTTC.

V usage is TRBV7-2 and J usage is TRBJ2-1, with D possibly matching TRBD2 (5 bases). The length of the CDR3 is 13 residues. V lost 5 bases, J lost 6 bases, and 11 bases lay in between. Germline V CDR1 and CDR2: SGHTA, FQGNSA. As DNA, the CDR3 is TGTGCCAGCAGCCCGGGGTTAAGCAATGAGCAGTTCTTC. Translated: CASSPGLSNEQFF. The entire variable domain, with the rest obtained from reference TRBV7-2 and TRBJ2-1, is as follows: GAGVSQSPSNKVTEKGKDVELRCDPISGHTALYWYRQSLGQGLEFLIYFQGNSAPDKSGLPSDRFSAERTGGSVSTLTIQRTQQEDSAVYLCASSPGLSNEQFFGPGTRLTVL.

This clonotype appeared many times. The chain joins TRBV6-5 to TRBJ1-2, with unresolved D. The CDR3 consists of 16 residues. Trimming left V 4 bases short and J 1 base short, with 16 bases between. Looked up from germline, CDR1 is MNHEY and CDR2 is SVGAGI. In nucleotides, the CDR3 is TGTGCCAGCAGTTTTATTCCAGCCGGGAGTAACTATGGCTACACCTTC. Translation: CASSFIPAGSNYGYTF.

This clonotype has a handful of counts. CDR3 DNA sequence: TGTGCCAGCGGGAGAACTTCTTCAGGGCAGTTCTTC. Its translation: CASGRTSSGQFF. The chain carries TRBV6-2 or TRBV6-3 and TRBJ2-1, with D possibly being TRBD2 (5 bases). The CDR3 is made up of 12 amino acids. V was clipped by 8 bases and J by 12 bases, with 17 bases between them. Per the germline V gene, CDR1 is MNHEY and CDR2 is SVGEGT.

In this sample, this clonotype turned up a few times. This chain links TRBV6-2 or TRBV6-3 with TRBJ2-1; D is uncertain. Between the trimmed V and J ends, which lost 3 bases and 7 bases, there was a span of 10 bases. Looked up from germline, CDR1 is MNHEY and CDR2 is SVGEGT. The CDR3 sequence is 13 residues long. The CDR3 bases are TGTGCCAGCAGTTATGTAAGGCTAAATGAGCAGTTCTTC. This codes for CASSYVRLNEQFF.

This clonotype was detected only a few times. This chain joins TRBV14 and TRBJ1-1; D gene uncertain. Germline V lookup: CDR1 SGHDN, CDR2 FVKESK. CDR3 size: 16 residues. V gave up 0 bases and J gave up 0 bases, with 11 bases separating them. CDR3 residues: CASSQDNGNMNTEAFF. The CDR3 nucleotides read TGTGCCAGCAGCCAAGATAACGGGAACATGAACACTGAAGCTTTCTTT. Looking up the rest from reference TRBV14 and TRBJ1-1 gives the full variable domain: EAGVTQFPSHSVIEKGQTVTLRCDPISGHDNLYWYRRVMGKEIKFLLHFVKESKQDESGMPNNRFLAERTGGTYSTLKVQPAELEDSGVYFCASSQDNGNMNTEAFFGQGTRLTVV.

The chain employs TRBV7-2 and TRBJ2-5; D is ambiguous. CDR1 is SGHTA, CDR2 FQGNSA, per germline. CDR3 length: 14 residues. V was cut by 1 base and J by 3 bases, with 9 bases left in between. The CDR3 reads CASSLGHIEETQYF. The CDR3 bases are TGTGCCAGCAGCTTAGGACATATTGAAGAGACCCAGTACTTC. Combining the CDR3 with reference TRBV7-2 and TRBJ2-5 gives the whole variable domain GAGVSQSPSNKVTEKGKDVELRCDPISGHTALYWYRQSLGQGLEFLIYFQGNSAPDKSGLPSDRFSAERTGGSVSTLTIQRTQQEDSAVYLCASSLGHIEETQYFGPGTRLLVL.

For the CDR3, the DNA is TGCAGTGCTAGGGGGGGGGCAGCACCAGGGCAGCCCCAGCATTTT. Protein: CSARGGAAPGQPQHF. The chain uses TRBV20-1 and TRBJ1-5, with a possible D match to TRBD1 (6 bases). The germline V and J ends were trimmed by 3 bases and 7 bases, with 19 bases remaining between them. Germline lookup yields CDR1 DFQATT and CDR2 SNEGSKA (reference sequence). The CDR3 has 15 residues.

In this sample, this clonotype turned up a few times. The chain couples TRBV30 to TRBJ1-5, with 7 nucleotides matching TRBD1. This CDR3 spans 13 amino acids. Per the germline V gene, CDR1 is GTSNPN and CDR2 is SVGIG (reference sequence). The V segment lost 5 bases and the J segment 5 bases; nucleotides outside the gene matches: 6. The CDR3 nucleotides are TGTGCCTGGGCCCAACAGGGGTATCAGCCCCAGCATTTT. It is translated as CAWAQQGYQPQHF.

The V and J genes are TRBV6-2 or TRBV6-3 and TRBJ2-7; D is undetermined. V was cut by 2 bases and J by 2 bases, with 10 bases left in between. The CDR3 contains 14 residues. The V gene's germline CDR1 is MNHEY and CDR2 SVGEGT. The CDR3: CASSYRVATYEQYF. The CDR3, as DNA: TGTGCCAGCAGTTACAGGGTAGCTACCTACGAGCAGTACTTC.

Only a few counts were recorded for this clonotype. The chain employs TRBV24-1 and TRBJ2-3; TRBD2 matches 10 bases. CDR1 is KGHDR, CDR2 SFDVKD, per germline. V was clipped by 9 bases and J by 1 base; unmatched bases: 6. The CDR3 runs 15 residues. This CDR3 is CATRTGTSGTDTQYF. The CDR3 bases are TGTGCCACCCGTACCGGGACTAGCGGCACAGATACGCAGTATTTT.

The CDR3 is CASSQSGWDGDQETQYF. The CDR3 bases are TGTGCCAGCAGCCAATCTGGCTGGGATGGGGACCAAGAGACCCAGTACTTC. This rearrangement joins TRBV4-2 to TRBJ2-5, with D unclear. V dropped 2 bases and J dropped 0 bases, with 16 bases sitting between them. The germline V gene has CDR1 LGHNA and CDR2 YNFKEQ. The CDR3 is 17 residues long.

This clonotype has just a few counts. The genes are TRBV5-4 and TRBJ2-1; tentatively, D is TRBD1 (5 bases). Germline V gene sequence: CDR1 SGHNT, CDR2 YYREEE (reference sequence). Trimming stripped 4 bases from V and 9 bases from J, with 14 bases between. CDR3 size: 13 residues. In nucleotides, the CDR3 is TGTGCCAGCAGCCCGCGTCAGGGTAGTGAGCAGTTCTTC. It is translated as CASSPRQGSEQFF.

The CDR3 coding sequence is TGCAGCGTGTGGACCGGGACGTTAAGTTCACCCCTCCACTTT. Translated, it gives CSVWTGTLSSPLHF. The V and J genes are TRBV29-1 and TRBJ1-6, with a tentative D call TRBD1 (5 bases). CDR1 is SQVTM and CDR2 is ANQGSEA in the germline V gene. There are 14 residues in the CDR3. V was shortened by 6 bases and J by 9 bases, with 18 bases between the two germline ends. The variable domain in full, with the rest retrieved from reference TRBV29-1 and TRBJ1-6, is SAVISQKPSRDICQRGTSLTIQCQVDSQVTMMFWYRQQPGQSLTLIATANQGSEATYESGFVIDKFPISRPNLTFSTLTVSNMSPEDSSIYLCSVWTGTLSSPLHFGNGTRLTVT.

In this sample, this clonotype turned up a few times. This chain joins TRBV7-2 and TRBJ1-1; D is perhaps TRBD1 (6 bases). The V gene's germline CDR1 is SGHTA and CDR2 FQGNSA. The CDR3 runs to 14 residues. Trimming stripped 2 bases from V and 5 bases from J, with 12 bases between. CDR3 sequence (DNA): TGTGCCAGCAGCTTATCAGGGGTGAGAACTGAAGCTTTCTTT. It codes for CASSLSGVRTEAFF. The full variable domain, its missing parts supplied by reference TRBV7-2 and TRBJ1-1, is GAGVSQSPSNKVTEKGKDVELRCDPISGHTALYWYRQSLGQGLEFLIYFQGNSAPDKSGLPSDRFSAERTGGSVSTLTIQRTQQEDSAVYLCASSLSGVRTEAFFGQGTRLTVV.

This chain joins TRBV18 and TRBJ1-6, with D perhaps matching TRBD1 (6 bases). The CDR3 loop spans 15 amino acids. The germline gives CDR1 KGHSH, CDR2 LQKENI. The V end was cut by 5 bases, the J end by 7 bases, with 15 bases between. The CDR3 coding sequence is TGTGCCAGCTCAAACGCCGGGGGGCTAAATTCACCCCTCCACTTT. Translated, it gives CASSNAGGLNSPLHF. Full variable domain (remainder filled in from reference TRBV18 and TRBJ1-6): NAGVMQNPRHLVRRRGQEARLRCSPMKGHSHVYWYRQLPEEGLKFMVYLQKENIIDESGMPKERFSAEFPKEGPSILRIQQVVRGDSAAYFCASSNAGGLNSPLHFGNGTRLTVT.